The clone carrying this T cell receptor (beta chain) was recorded once. Trimming left V 3 bases short and J 1 base short, with 9 bases between. The CDR3 is made up of 14 amino acids. The germline V gene encodes CDR1 LNHDA and CDR2 SQIVND (reference sequence). Authors' methods: How many nucleated cells were present was estimated from reference gene primer amplification. Generated by immunoSEQ multiplex PCR, the TCRdb table keeps only in-frame clones and is missing some. The D gene and trimming were derived from the DNA, and the V and J assignments and clone size from that table. Of about 130,000 clones in the sample, about 84% were seen once. The data were taken from a study of blood T cell repertoires in COVID-19. Study context: The United States, Italy and Spain supplied acute and convalescent COVID-19 samples. In each case, the material was cDNA or gDNA derived from T cells, B-cell-depleted T cells, or PBMCs.

This sequence originates from an older woman with acute or convalescent COVID-19. The sample consisted of peripheral blood. The chain is built from TRBV19 and TRBJ1-1, with D tentatively TRBD1 (5 bases). Here the CDR3 reads CASSIRDWNTEAFF. Here the CDR3 DNA reads TGTGCCAGTAGTATCAGGGATTGGAACACTGAAGCTTTCTTT.